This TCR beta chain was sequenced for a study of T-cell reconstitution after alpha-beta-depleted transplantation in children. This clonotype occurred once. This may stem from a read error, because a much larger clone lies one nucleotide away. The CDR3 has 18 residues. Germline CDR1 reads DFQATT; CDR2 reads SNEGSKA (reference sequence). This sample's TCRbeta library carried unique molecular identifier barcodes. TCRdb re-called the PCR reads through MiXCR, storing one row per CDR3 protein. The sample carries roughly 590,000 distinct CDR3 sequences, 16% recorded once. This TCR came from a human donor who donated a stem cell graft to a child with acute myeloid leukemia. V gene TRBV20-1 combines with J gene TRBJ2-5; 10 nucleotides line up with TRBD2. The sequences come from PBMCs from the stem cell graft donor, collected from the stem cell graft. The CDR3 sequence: CCARDWRLAGGLGETQYF. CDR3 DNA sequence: TGCTGTGCTAGAGATTGGAGACTAGCGGGCGGTTTAGGCGAGACCCAGTACTTC.